The 21 T cell receptor beta chains listed next were all sequenced from one sample in a study of neurological immune-mediated disorders. TCRdb passed the 5' RACE reads through MiXCR, listing each CDR3 protein once. The profile shows 90,000 to 100,000 distinct CDR3 sequences, roughly 3.5% of them singletons. The sample comprised PBMCs. These receptors were obtained from a woman aged 18-29 years with multiple sclerosis.

Ten or more counts support this clonotype. The chain employs TRBV4-2 and TRBJ1-2; D is unclear. This CDR3 contains 14 residues. CDR1 LGHNA and CDR2 YNFKEQ come from the germline V gene. V was clipped by 0 bases and J by 8 bases, with 13 bases between them. CDR3 sequence reads: CASSQDNVRRGYTF. DNA for the CDR3: TGTGCCAGCAGCCAAGATAACGTCCGGCGGGGCTACACCTTC.

This clonotype was counted at least ten times. The chain has TRBV20-1 and TRBJ2-3; 9 positions match TRBD2. CDR3 size: 15 residues. Germline trimming cut 3 bases from V and 5 bases from J; bases unmatched to any gene: 9. CDR1 and CDR2 (germline): DFQATT, SNEGSKA (reference sequence). This chain's CDR3 is CSASPSGGWGDTQYF. The CDR3 DNA reads TGCAGTGCTAGTCCCAGCGGGGGGTGGGGAGATACGCAGTATTTT.

This clonotype was detected ten times or more. V is TRBV27 and J is TRBJ2-5, with 8 bases identical to TRBD2. The CDR3 spans 15 residues. With 7 bases clipped from V and 3 bases from J, the junction kept 10 bases outside the gene matches. CDR1 and CDR2 (germline): MNHEY, SMNVEV (reference sequence). This CDR3 reads CASTPTSAFKETQYF. CDR3 DNA: TGTGCCAGCACCCCGACTAGCGCATTTAAAGAGACCCAGTACTTC.

This clonotype was seen at least ten times. The chain is built from TRBV5-1 and TRBJ2-3, with D unresolved. With 0 bases removed from V and 1 base from J, the gap between germline ends came to 9 bases. Germline V gene lookup returns CDR1 SGHRS and CDR2 YFSETQ. CDR3 length equals 15 residues. CDR3: CASSLGLGGTDTQYF. CDR3 DNA sequence: TGCGCCAGCAGCTTGGGGTTAGGAGGCACAGATACGCAGTATTTT.

This clonotype was seen many times. The J gene is TRBJ2-3, the V gene TRBV5-1; no definite D call. The V gene's germline CDR1 is SGHRS and CDR2 YFSETQ. The CDR3 is 12 amino acids. V was trimmed by 4 bases and J by 1 base, leaving 4 bases between them. The CDR3 DNA reads as TGCGCCAGCAGCCCTGGCACAGATACGCAGTATTTT. Its protein is CASSPGTDTQYF. The entire variable domain, with the rest obtained from reference TRBV5-1 and TRBJ2-3, is as follows: KAGVTQTPRYLIKTRGQQVTLSCSPISGHRSVSWYQQTPGQGLQFLFEYFSETQRNKGNFPGRFSGRQFSNSRSEMNVSTLELGDSALYLCASSPGTDTQYFGPGTRLTVL.

This clonotype was counted ten times or more. The genes are TRBV28 and TRBJ1-4; 8 nucleotides line up with TRBD1. Germline-derived CDR1 and CDR2 are MDHEN and SYDVKM. This CDR3 region has 16 residues. The ends lost 5 bases at V and 3 bases at J; junction bases unmatched: 8. CDR3 DNA: TGTGCCAGCAGTAGTCCCGGGACAGGACCTAATGAAAAACTGTTTTTT. This translates into CASSSPGTGPNEKLFF.

This clonotype was observed a handful of times. The chain carries TRBV15 and TRBJ1-1; D gene unclear. The CDR3 runs to 14 residues. The germline CDR1 and CDR2 sequences are LNHNV and YYDKDF (reference sequence). Between the trimmed V and J ends, which lost 1 base and 4 bases, there was a span of 10 bases. Here the CDR3 reads CATSRGTPGTEAFF. In DNA, the CDR3 is TGTGCCACCAGCAGAGGTACTCCCGGCACTGAAGCTTTCTTT.

This clonotype has ten or more counts. V usage is TRBV20-1 and J usage is TRBJ1-2, with D possibly TRBD1 on 5 matching bases. With 6 bases removed from V and 4 bases from J, the gap between germline ends came to 15 bases. The CDR3 spans 13 residues. Per germline, CDR1 DFQATT and CDR2 SNEGSKA (reference sequence). The CDR3 nucleotides are TGCAGTGCGGAAGCACGGGGGACCTATGGCTACACCTTC. This sequence encodes CSAEARGTYGYTF.

This clonotype has a count of ten or more. The J gene is TRBJ1-2, the V gene TRBV20-1, with D unclear. The V end lost 6 bases, the J end lost 0 bases, and 17 bases lay between the germline ends. Germline CDR1 is DFQATT and CDR2 is SNEGSKA (reference sequence). There are 15 residues in the CDR3. Here the CDR3 reads CSAPPRASPNYGYTF. The DNA of the CDR3 is TGCAGTGCCCCCCCCCGGGCCTCCCCTAACTATGGCTACACCTTC.

This clonotype has just a few counts. V and J are TRBV7-2 and TRBJ2-7; 10 positions match TRBD2. This CDR3 is built from 13 residues. CDR1 SGHTA and CDR2 FQGNSA come from the germline V gene. Unmatched junction bases numbered 2, after V lost 3 bases and J lost 6 bases. The CDR3: CASSFASGGEQYF. The CDR3 DNA follows: TGTGCCAGCAGCTTCGCTAGCGGGGGCGAGCAGTACTTC.

This clonotype was recorded many times. The gene calls are TRBV20-1 and TRBJ1-3; no reliable D call. The V end was cut by 5 bases, the J end by 0 bases, with 14 bases between. The CDR3 sequence is 15 residues long. Germline V gene sequence: CDR1 DFQATT, CDR2 SNEGSKA (reference sequence). Here the CDR3 reads CSAPPTGSSGNTIYF. The DNA of the CDR3 is TGCAGTGCTCCCCCGACGGGCAGCTCTGGAAACACCATATATTTT.

This clonotype was seen at least ten times. V and J are TRBV12-3 or TRBV12-4 and TRBJ2-5; tentative D call: TRBD2 (5 bases). Trimming removed 8 bases at V and 5 bases at J, with 9 bases between. The CDR3 has 11 residues. CDR3 in DNA: TGTGCCAGCTCTCGGGGTGAGACCCAGTACTTC. This sequence encodes CASSRGETQYF.

This clonotype was counted many times. V and J are TRBV5-5 and TRBJ1-5; D is uncertain. Germline V gene data show CDR1 as SGHKS and CDR2 as YYEKEE (reference sequence). V lost 0 bases, J lost 7 bases, and 11 bases lay in between. This CDR3 has 14 amino acids. Here the CDR3 reads CASSLEEISQPQHF. CDR3 bases: TGTGCCAGCAGCTTGGAAGAGATTTCCCAGCCCCAGCATTTT.

This clonotype was counted at least ten times. The chain recombines TRBV6-5 with TRBJ2-7; D perhaps matches TRBD1 (6 bases). Germline values: CDR1 MNHEY, CDR2 SVGAGI. The germline V and J ends were trimmed by 6 bases and 3 bases, with 21 bases remaining between them. CDR3 length: 16 residues. The CDR3 DNA reads TGTGCCAGCAGCCAAGAGACAGGCGGAATTGGCTACGAGCAGTACTTC. Its protein product is CASSQETGGIGYEQYF.

Many counts were recorded for this clonotype. This chain joins TRBV12-3 or TRBV12-4 and TRBJ2-7; D is ambiguous. There are 15 residues in the CDR3. The V end was cut by 0 bases, the J end by 1 base, with 10 bases between. In DNA form, the CDR3 reads TGTGCCAGCAGTTTAGCGGGGATGGGGTCCTACGAGCAGTACTTC. Its protein product is CASSLAGMGSYEQYF.

The chain employs TRBV19 and TRBJ1-3; weak D call: TRBD1 (5 bases). Germline CDR1 is LNHDA and CDR2 is SQIVND (reference sequence). The germline V and J ends were trimmed by 5 bases and 0 bases, with 8 bases remaining between them. There are 14 residues in the CDR3. The CDR3 DNA sequence: TGTGCCAGTAGTCCGACAGCCTCTGGAAACACCATATATTTT. This sequence encodes CASSPTASGNTIYF.

This clonotype was detected ten times or more. The gene calls are TRBV5-1 and TRBJ2-2, with D perhaps matching TRBD1 (6 bases). Germline CDR1 SGHRS, CDR2 YFSETQ. CDR3 length: 15 amino acids. Between the trimmed V and J ends, which lost 7 bases and 0 bases, there was a span of 13 bases. As DNA, the CDR3 is TGCGCCAGCTTCCCGGGACACCCGAACACCGGGGAGCTGTTTTTT. Encoded protein: CASFPGHPNTGELFF.

This clonotype was counted many times. The chain carries TRBV4-3 and TRBJ1-1; D unclear. V was shortened by 0 bases and J by 0 bases, with 8 bases between the two germline ends. The germline gives CDR1 LGHNA, CDR2 YSLEER. CDR3 length equals 15 residues. Here the CDR3 reads CASSQEGGLNTEAFF. CDR3 DNA: TGCGCCAGCAGCCAAGAAGGAGGCCTGAACACTGAAGCTTTCTTT.

This clonotype was found many times. V usage is TRBV10-3 and J usage is TRBJ1-2; D unresolved. The CDR3 extends over 15 amino acids. Trimming took 1 base from V and 4 from J, leaving 13 bases between them. The germline CDR1 and CDR2 sequences are ENHRY and SYGVKD. CDR3 coding DNA: TGTGCCATCAGTGAGTTCGAGTTTACTTCCTATGGCTACACCTTC. Residues: CAISEFEFTSYGYTF.

This clonotype was detected ten times or more. J is TRBJ1-4 and V is TRBV5-4; TRBD1 agrees at 9 bases. This CDR3 has 13 amino acids. Germline V gene data show CDR1 as SGHNT and CDR2 as YYREEE (reference sequence). With 4 bases clipped from V and 8 bases from J, the junction kept 3 bases outside the gene matches. The CDR3 region is CASSVTGGEKLFF. CDR3 coding DNA: TGTGCCAGCAGCGTGACAGGGGGGGAAAAACTGTTTTTT.

Concerning this clonotype itself: This clone may be a read error of a much larger clone one base away. The chain links TRBV5-1 to TRBJ2-1; TRBD1 matches at 7 bases. This CDR3 is 13 amino acids long. V lost 4 bases to trimming and J lost 14 bases; unmatched junction nucleotides: 12. CDR1 and CDR2 (germline): SGHRS, YFSETQ. CDR3 nucleotide sequence: TGCGCCAGCAGCCGAACAGGGGCAGTAGGTAAGTTCTTC. It yields the protein CASSRTGAVGKFF.